Presented here are 14 T cell receptor beta chains from one specimen sequenced in a study of T cell responses to AZD1222 COVID-19 vaccine. Profiled with immunoSEQ multiplex PCR; TCRdb holds only in-frame clones, not every one. The sample shows 93,000 or so clones, 75% to 95% of them seen only once. The sequencing here drew on peripheral blood, taken on day 0 of AZD1222 vaccination. These receptors came from an adult in good health.

The rearrangement uses TRBV4-3 and TRBJ2-1; D remains unclear. This CDR3 has 13 residues. The V end lost 0 bases, the J end lost 8 bases, and 8 bases lay between the germline ends. Germline CDR1 LGHNA, CDR2 YSLEER. CDR3 region: CASSQELADEQFF. The CDR3 bases are TGCGCCAGCAGCCAAGAGCTCGCTGATGAGCAGTTCTTC.

This chain connects TRBV29-1 to TRBJ1-3; the D is unclear. V lost 7 bases and J lost 2, with 15 bases in between. CDR3 length: 14 residues. Germline assignment: CDR1 SQVTM and CDR2 ANQGSEA. The CDR3, as DNA: TGCAGCGCCCACCTCCTCGGACCTGGAAACACCATATATTTT. Its protein is CSAHLLGPGNTIYF.

This clone was seen only once. The chain uses TRBV7-2 and TRBJ1-2; no definite D call. V lost 2 bases, J lost 3 bases, and 25 bases lay in between. CDR1 is SGHTA, CDR2 FQGNSA, per germline. This CDR3 has 19 residues. CDR3 in DNA: TGTGCCAGCAGCTTAATCGGGGTTCATGGCGGCTACGAATACTATGGCTACACCTTC. It translates to CASSLIGVHGGYEYYGYTF.

The rearrangement uses TRBV2 and TRBJ2-2; D possibly corresponds to TRBD1 (6 bases). The V and J ends lost 5 bases and 4 bases respectively, with 8 bases between them. Germline V gene sequence: CDR1 SNHLY, CDR2 FYNNEI. The CDR3 is 13 residues long. The CDR3 region is CASSWTVTGELFF. The CDR3 DNA reads as TGTGCCAGCAGTTGGACAGTCACCGGGGAGCTGTTTTTT.

This chain connects TRBV28 to TRBJ2-7; D not resolved. The CDR3 has 13 amino acids. V lost 5 bases and J 2 bases, leaving 10 bases between the germline ends. Germline loops: CDR1 MDHEN, CDR2 SYDVKM. The DNA of the CDR3 is TGTGCCAGCAGTACCCTGACCCCCTACGAGCAGTACTTC. The encoded protein is CASSTLTPYEQYF.

The rearrangement links TRBV28 to TRBJ1-1; the match to TRBD1 covers 10 bases. The CDR3 spans 15 residues. CDR1 is MDHEN, CDR2 SYDVKM, per germline. V lost 4 bases, J lost 5 bases, and 7 bases stayed unmatched. CDR3 sequence: CASSSPRTGGTEAFF. The DNA of the CDR3 is TGTGCCAGCAGTTCGCCACGGACAGGGGGGACTGAAGCTTTCTTT.

The chain has TRBV6-5 and TRBJ2-7; D is unresolved. Trimming took off 8 bases at V and 1 base at J, with 15 bases between the two ends. CDR1 is MNHEY, CDR2 SVGAGI, per germline. The CDR3 totals 14 residues. In nucleotides, the CDR3 is TGTGCCAGCTCCGCAGGACGAACTTCCTACGAGCAGTACTTC. Protein sequence: CASSAGRTSYEQYF.

The chain recombines TRBV7-2 with TRBJ1-1, with D uncertain. This CDR3 has 13 amino acids. The germline CDR1 and CDR2 sequences are SGHTA and FQGNSA. Trimming removed 0 bases from V and 12 bases from J, with 14 bases in between. Here the CDR3 reads CASSLAGPVGTFF. The DNA for the CDR3 is TGTGCCAGCAGCTTAGCGGGCCCCGTGGGAACTTTCTTT.

This chain joins TRBV2 and TRBJ1-1, with TRBD1 matching 8 bases. The CDR3 totals 16 residues. J lost 2 bases, V lost 4 bases, and 9 bases had no gene match. The V gene's germline CDR1 is SNHLY and CDR2 FYNNEI. CDR3 in amino acids: CASSARTGIPNTEAFF. The CDR3 coding sequence is TGTGCCAGCAGTGCCAGGACAGGGATCCCCAACACTGAAGCTTTCTTT.

The CDR3 here is CASSKTRRGNSPLHF. DNA of the CDR3: TGTGCCAGCAGCAAAACACGGCGGGGTAATTCACCCCTCCACTTT. V is TRBV3-1 (or the pseudogene TRBV3-2) and J is TRBJ1-6; D uncertain. CDR1 is LGHDT, CDR2 YNNKEL, per germline (reference sequence). This CDR3 has 15 amino acids. V lost 5 bases and J 6 bases, leaving 14 bases between the germline ends.

The table lists this clone with a count of one. The J gene is TRBJ1-2, the V gene TRBV3-1 (or the pseudogene TRBV3-2), with a tentative D call TRBD1 (5 bases). The CDR3 length is 14 residues. The germline CDR1 and CDR2 sequences are LGHDT and YNNKEL (reference sequence). Trimming removed 1 base from V and 5 bases from J, with 11 bases in between. In DNA form, the CDR3 reads TGTGCCAGCAGCCAAGGGGGCAGGTCTTATGGCTACACCTTC. Residues: CASSQGGRSYGYTF.

The chain links TRBV5-1 to TRBJ2-2; D unclear. V lost 1 base and J 1 base, leaving 11 bases between the germline ends. The germline gives CDR1 SGHRS, CDR2 YFSETQ. CDR3 length equals 16 residues. The CDR3 nucleotides are TGCGCCAGCAGCTTGAACGGTTACGGGAACACCGGGGAGCTGTTTTTT. Translating gives CASSLNGYGNTGELFF.

The gene calls are TRBV11-3 and TRBJ2-1, with D possibly being TRBD2 (5 bases). CDR1 and CDR2 (germline): SGHNT, YENEEA. The CDR3 loop spans 15 amino acids. Trimming removed 4 bases at V and 7 bases at J, with 17 bases between. CDR3 sequence (DNA): TGTGCCAGCAGCTCCGGAGGCGGGCTAGGTAATGAGCAGTTCTTC. Translated: CASSSGGGLGNEQFF.

The chain carries TRBV30 and TRBJ2-7; TRBD2 might be the D (6 bases). Germline V gene lookup returns CDR1 GTSNPN and CDR2 SVGIG (reference sequence). The CDR3 is 13 residues long. V dropped 0 bases and J dropped 7 bases, with 13 bases sitting between them. CDR3 protein: CAWSVGRRGEQYF. The CDR3 DNA sequence: TGTGCCTGGAGTGTAGGGCGGCGGGGAGAGCAGTACTTC.